The clone carrying this T cell receptor beta chain was counted ten times or more. The data originate from a study of human T cells and chemical hapten exposure. Time point: patch test 2, 6 weeks after DPC sensitization. Treatment in this sample: therapeutic diphenylcyclopropenone sensitization with weekly scalp DPC. Trimming took 3 bases from V and 2 from J, leaving 14 bases between them. CDR3 length: 15 amino acids. In germline, CDR1 is KGHSH, CDR2 LQKENI. One entry per CDR3 protein results from TCRdb running MiXCR on the RACE reads. This sample carries nearly 95,000 distinct CDR3 sequences, 9.5% to 11% of them seen once, and the ten largest clones take less than 2.5%.

The chain joins TRBV18 to TRBJ2-7; D is perhaps TRBD1 (6 bases). This receptor was obtained from a middle-aged man with alopecia areata. Some clones in this sample may be carry-over from other donors' samples. The sequenced sample was whole blood, obtained in connection with sensitization to the hapten diphenylcyclopropenone (DPC). DNA for the CDR3: TGTGCCAGCTCACCCCTCCCGGACAGCCCCTACGAGCAGTACGTC. Encoded protein: CASSPLPDSPYEQYV.